The rows below give T cell receptor beta chains drawn from one sample of a study of cytomegalovirus exposure and HLA in healthy donors. Profiled with immunoSEQ multiplex PCR; TCRdb holds only in-frame clones, not every one. The sample lists 210,000 or so clones, 75% to 90% occurring once. Sequencing was carried out using PBMCs. These receptor sequences come from a boy between 2 and 10 years old in good health and CMV-seronegative. Each CDR3 is given with its conserved first and last residue. The D gene is left open where the match is weak. Clone size is shown for a subset of rows, as once, few, many or a class of expanded clone.

clone_size,v_call,d_call,j_call,cdr3_nt,cdr3_aa
.,TRBV5-1,TRBD1,TRBJ1-3,TGCGCCAGTAGGACCGAACAGGGGCCTGGGAACACCATATATTTT,CASRTEQGPGNTIYF
.,TRBV7-2,TRBD1,TRBJ2-7,TGTGCCAGCAGCTTAGGACAGGGGGTCAACTACGAGCAGTACTTC,CASSLGQGVNYEQYF
.,TRBV4-1,TRBD1,TRBJ2-5,TGCGCCAGCAGCCAGGGGACAGCACAAGAGACCCAGTACTTC,CASSQGTAQETQYF
few,TRBV7-9,TRBD2,TRBJ2-3,TGTGCCAGCAGCCCGGGACTAGCGAACTCCTGGGGCACAGATACGCAGTATTTT,CASSPGLANSWGTDTQYF
once,TRBV7-2,TRBD1,TRBJ1-2,TGTGCCAGCAGCTTAGGGGACAGGGGAGGCTATGGCTACACCTTC,CASSLGDRGGYGYTF
.,TRBV9,.,TRBJ1-3,TGTGCCAGCAAAAGGTTCGGGGATCCTGGAAACACCATATATTTT,CASKRFGDPGNTIYF
.,TRBV5-5,TRBD1,TRBJ1-3,TGTGCCAGCAGGAGTGGACAGGGATCTGGAAACACCATATATTTT,CASRSGQGSGNTIYF
once,TRBV29-1,.,TRBJ1-5,TGCAGCGTTGGGGCGGGAGGGAGCAATCAGCCCCAGCATTTT,CSVGAGGSNQPQHF
.,TRBV5-1,.,TRBJ2-2,TGCGCCAGCAGCTTGAATGCGGCGGGAACCAACACCGGGGAGCTGTTTTTT,CASSLNAAGTNTGELFF
.,TRBV10-1,.,TRBJ1-1,TGCGCCAGCAGTGCGGACTTGGGCACTGAAGCTTTCTTT,CASSADLGTEAFF
.,TRBV19,.,TRBJ1-4,TGTGCCAGTAGCACAGTTGAAAAACTGTTTTTT,CASSTVEKLFF
.,TRBV19,.,TRBJ1-1,TGTGCCAGTAGTGCAGGACAGTATCCCGCCGCGGGCACTGAAGCTTTCTTT,CASSAGQYPAAGTEAFF
.,TRBV18,.,TRBJ2-5,TGTGCCAGCTCACCACCCGGTCGAGAGACCCAGTACTTC,CASSPPGRETQYF
few,TRBV2,.,TRBJ1-1,TGTGCCAGCAGCCAGAGTTACAGGGCCTTGAACACTGAAGCTTTCTTT,CASSQSYRALNTEAFF
.,TRBV6-4,TRBD2,TRBJ2-5,TGTGCCAGCAGTGCCGCCTGGACTAGCGGGGGGTTAGAGACCCAGTACTTC,CASSAAWTSGGLETQYF
.,TRBV6-5,.,TRBJ1-5,TGTGCCAGCAGCCAAAATCAGCCCCAGCATTTT,CASSQNQPQHF
.,TRBV6-6,.,TRBJ1-4,TGTGCCAGCAGTACCGACTGGGCAACTAATGAAAAACTGTTTTTT,CASSTDWATNEKLFF
.,TRBV2,.,TRBJ2-1,TGTGCCTCAGCAGGGGACCCCTCCTACAATGAGCAGTTCTTC,CASAGDPSYNEQFF
few,TRBV6-6,.,TRBJ1-2,TGTGCTCTCGAGAGGCCTACATATGGCTACACCTTC,CALERPTYGYTF
.,TRBV19,TRBD1,TRBJ2-7,TGTGCCAGTTCTTCACCGGACAGGGGAGGGGACGAGCAGTACTTC,CASSSPDRGGDEQYF
.,TRBV13,.,TRBJ1-4,TGTGCCAGCAGCCTCCGGGGGAGCTCAACTAATGAAAAACTGTTTTTT,CASSLRGSSTNEKLFF
.,TRBV27,TRBD2,TRBJ2-1,TGTGCCAGCAGAATCCGGGAGGGACTAGCGGGTTACAATGAGCAGTTCTTC,CASRIREGLAGYNEQFF
.,TRBV2,TRBD1,TRBJ2-7,TGTGCCAGCAGGCATACGAACGACAGGGGATCCGAGCAGTACTTC,CASRHTNDRGSEQYF
.,TRBV7-6,.,TRBJ1-4,TGTGCCAGCAGTGGGGCTCAACCTGAAAAACTGTTTTTT,CASSGAQPEKLFF
few,TRBV6-5,.,TRBJ2-3,TGTGCCAGCAGACCAGGGGCCACAGATACGCAGTATTTT,CASRPGATDTQYF
once,TRBV10-3,.,TRBJ1-1,TGTGCCATCAGTCAAGCCTACGAAGGGGTGAACACTGAAGCTTTCTTT,CAISQAYEGVNTEAFF
.,TRBV5-8,.,TRBJ1-5,TGTGCCAGCAGCTTGGTTTACAGCCAGGTGGATCAGCCCCAGCATTTT,CASSLVYSQVDQPQHF
.,TRBV5-1,.,TRBJ2-7,TGCGCCAGCAGCTTGGATTCCGCGAGCTCCTACGAGCAGTACTTC,CASSLDSASSYEQYF
.,TRBV19,TRBD2,TRBJ2-1,TGTGCCAGTAGTCTGGATAGCGGGAATTGGTACAATGAGCAGTTCTTC,CASSLDSGNWYNEQFF
.,TRBV30,TRBD2,TRBJ2-7,TGTGCCTACTCTTTTTTCGGGACTAGCTTTTCCGAGCAGTACTTC,CAYSFFGTSFSEQYF